The 28 T cell receptor beta chains in this list originate from one sample, sequenced in a study of blood T cell repertoires in COVID-19. Assay used: immunoSEQ multiplex PCR; TCRdb lists only in-frame clones, some missing. The table records about 300,000 clones, approximately 85% of them present only once. The specimen sequenced was peripheral blood. These TCRs come from a woman in her forties or fifties with acute or convalescent COVID-19.

The chain employs TRBV5-1 and TRBJ2-7, with TRBD1 identical over 8 bases. This CDR3 region has 15 residues. The germline V gene has CDR1 SGHRS and CDR2 YFSETQ. V was pared by 4 bases and J by 3 bases, with 9 bases of the junction left unmatched. The CDR3 coding sequence is TGCGCCAGCAGCCAGGGGACAGGTCAATACTACGAGCAGTACTTC. Its protein product is CASSQGTGQYYEQYF.

This chain joins TRBV5-1 and TRBJ1-2, with D possibly matching TRBD1 (5 bases). V gave up 2 bases and J gave up 4 bases, with 9 bases separating them. The CDR3 contains 13 residues. Germline V gene data show CDR1 as SGHRS and CDR2 as YFSETQ. Written as DNA, the CDR3 is TGCGCCAGCAGCTTCAGGGCCGGCTATGGCTACACCTTC. Its translation: CASSFRAGYGYTF.

This clone was observed a handful of times. The gene calls are TRBV28 and TRBJ1-4, with D perhaps matching TRBD1 (6 bases). Looked up from germline, CDR1 is MDHEN and CDR2 is SYDVKM. This CDR3 is built from 14 residues. V lost 4 bases and J 8 bases, leaving 14 bases between the germline ends. The DNA of the CDR3 is TGTGCCAGCAGTTCCACAGGGAGATGGGAAAAACTGTTTTTT. Translated: CASSSTGRWEKLFF.

The chain employs TRBV29-1 and TRBJ2-7; 8 nucleotides agree with TRBD2. Germline lookup yields CDR1 SQVTM and CDR2 ANQGSEA. This CDR3 comprises 15 residues. V gave up 5 bases and J gave up 5 bases; unmatched junction bases: 14. The DNA of the CDR3 is TGCAGCGTTTACACTGGTATCGGGACTAGAGACGAGCAGTACTTC. It encodes CSVYTGIGTRDEQYF.

The genes are TRBV4-1 and TRBJ2-5; TRBD2 might be the D (7 bases). Trimming removed 0 bases from V and 5 bases from J, with 19 bases in between. Germline assignment: CDR1 MGHRA and CDR2 YSYEKL. The CDR3 sequence is 17 residues long. CDR3 sequence reads: CASSQDSPSGRGETQYF. In nucleotides, the CDR3 is TGCGCCAGCAGCCAAGATAGCCCTAGCGGTAGGGGGGAGACCCAGTACTTC.

The rearrangement joins TRBV28 to TRBJ2-7; tentative D call: TRBD1 (6 bases). Trimming removed 8 bases at V and 4 bases at J, with 12 bases between. Germline V gene data show CDR1 as MDHEN and CDR2 as SYDVKM. The CDR3 sequence is 12 residues long. The CDR3 nucleotides read TGTGCCAGCGGCCAGGGGCCTTACGAGCAGTACTTC. Translation gives CASGQGPYEQYF.

V gene TRBV28 combines with J gene TRBJ2-7; a weak D match, TRBD2 (6 bases). The CDR3 is 17 residues long. The germline V and J ends were trimmed by 2 bases and 1 base, with 18 bases remaining between them. The germline V gene has CDR1 MDHEN and CDR2 SYDVKM. The CDR3 loop reads CASSLPRLGSGSYEQYF. The CDR3 region has the DNA TGTGCCAGCAGTTTACCCCGTCTCGGGAGTGGGTCCTACGAGCAGTACTTC.

The table lists this clone with a count of one. V usage is TRBV25-1 and J usage is TRBJ1-1; the match to TRBD1 covers 10 bases. The CDR3 is made up of 14 amino acids. Losses at the gene ends were 6 bases for V and 2 bases for J; bases not matched to a gene: 3. Germline CDR1 reads MGHDK; CDR2 reads SYGVNS. CDR3 protein: CASSLTGGNTEAFF. CDR3 sequence (DNA): TGTGCCAGCAGCCTGACAGGGGGCAACACTGAAGCTTTCTTT.

V usage is TRBV5-1 and J usage is TRBJ1-2; D unclear. The V gene lost 0 bases and the J gene lost 8 bases, with 14 bases spanning the gap. The length of the CDR3 is 14 residues. Germline lookup yields CDR1 SGHRS and CDR2 YFSETQ. This chain's CDR3 is CASSLGRSSEGYTF. In nucleotides, the CDR3 is TGCGCCAGCAGCTTGGGCAGGTCTTCCGAGGGCTACACCTTC.

The chain employs TRBV11-2 and TRBJ2-3, with TRBD2 matching over 14 bases. CDR3 length: 16 residues. J was trimmed by 0 bases and V by 6 bases; bases with no gene match: 2. The germline CDR1 and CDR2 sequences are SGHAT and FQNNGV. The CDR3 spells CASSWTSGRSTDTQYF. CDR3 DNA: TGTGCCAGCAGTTGGACTAGCGGGAGGAGCACAGATACGCAGTATTTT.

The chain employs TRBV2 and TRBJ1-6; 7 bases align to TRBD1. Germline CDR1 and CDR2: SNHLY and FYNNEI. This CDR3 contains 13 residues. With V trimmed by 10 bases and J by 8 bases, 8 bases remained unmatched. CDR3 nucleotides: TGTGCCACCACTGGGGACAGCGATTCACCCCTCCACTTT. Translation gives CATTGDSDSPLHF.

The chain has TRBV28 and TRBJ2-5; 8 nucleotides line up with TRBD1. The V segment lost 4 bases and the J segment 5 bases; nucleotides outside the gene matches: 3. The germline gives CDR1 MDHEN, CDR2 SYDVKM. The CDR3 length is 13 residues. The CDR3 region is CASSSGDRETQYF. The CDR3 DNA follows: TGTGCCAGCAGTTCCGGGGACAGGGAGACCCAGTACTTC.

The chain carries TRBV28 and TRBJ1-2, with TRBD1 as a possible D gene (5 bases). Trimming pared 3 bases from V and 8 bases from J, leaving 22 bases between. The CDR3 is 16 amino acids. The germline gives CDR1 MDHEN, CDR2 SYDVKM. DNA for the CDR3: TGTGCCAGCAGTTTCCAGGAGGGGCCGGCTTGGAGGGGCTACACCTTC. It yields the protein CASSFQEGPAWRGYTF.

This rearrangement joins TRBV19 to TRBJ1-3; D unclear. The V end lost 0 bases, the J end lost 7 bases, and 10 bases lay between the germline ends. This CDR3 has 14 amino acids. Germline lookup yields CDR1 LNHDA and CDR2 SQIVND (reference sequence). This CDR3 is CASSIETGGNTIYF. As DNA, the CDR3 is TGTGCCAGTAGTATAGAGACCGGCGGTAACACCATATATTTT.

V is TRBV5-1 and J is TRBJ1-6; 8 positions match TRBD1. Germline assignment: CDR1 SGHRS and CDR2 YFSETQ. Trimming removed 3 bases from V and 6 bases from J; junction bases left unmatched: 5. CDR3 size: 15 residues. The DNA for the CDR3 is TGCGCCAGCAGCTACAGGACAGGGACTAATTCACCCCTCCACTTT. This sequence encodes CASSYRTGTNSPLHF. The whole variable domain, filled in from reference TRBV5-1 and TRBJ1-6, reads KAGVTQTPRYLIKTRGQQVTLSCSPISGHRSVSWYQQTPGQGLQFLFEYFSETQRNKGNFPGRFSGRQFSNSRSEMNVSTLELGDSALYLCASSYRTGTNSPLHFGNGTRLTVT.

To note about this clone: At one of its ends the junction is not consistent with the germline gene, which may arise from a read error. This same CDR3 is encoded by further DNA sequences in the sample. The chain is built from TRBV6-5 and TRBJ2-7; weak D call: TRBD1 (6 bases). Germline values: CDR1 MNHEY, CDR2 SVGAGI. This CDR3 has 14 amino acids. The CDR3 protein is CASKSRDNSYEQYF. CDR3 sequence (DNA): TGTGCTAGCAAAAGCCGGGACAACTCCTACGAGCAGTACTTC.

The J gene is TRBJ1-1, the V gene TRBV7-3, with a weak D call TRBD1 (6 bases). The CDR3 spans 13 residues. V was cut by 5 bases and J by 7 bases, with 14 bases left in between. Germline-derived CDR1 and CDR2 are SGHTA and FQGTGA. The CDR3, as DNA: TGTGCCAGCAGCGCTTCTCAGGGGTTTGAAGCTTTCTTT. Its translation is CASSASQGFEAFF.

V and J are TRBV18 and TRBJ2-2; D not certain. This CDR3 spans 15 amino acids. V lost 1 base and J lost 0, with 6 bases in between. Per the germline V gene, CDR1 is KGHSH and CDR2 is LQKENI. As DNA, the CDR3 is TGTGCCAGCTCACCACTCAGGTCGAACACCGGGGAGCTGTTTTTT. Translating gives CASSPLRSNTGELFF. The whole variable domain, remainder taken from reference TRBV18 and TRBJ2-2, is NAGVMQNPRHLVRRRGQEARLRCSPMKGHSHVYWYRQLPEEGLKFMVYLQKENIIDESGMPKERFSAEFPKEGPSILRIQQVVRGDSAAYFCASSPLRSNTGELFFGEGSRLTVL.

This clone came up a few times. The chain is built from TRBV6-1 and TRBJ2-2; the match to TRBD1 covers 7 bases. Germline values: CDR1 MNHNS, CDR2 SASEGT. V dropped 3 bases and J dropped 2; count of bases not matched to a gene: 9. The CDR3 totals 17 residues. The CDR3 nucleotides read TGTGCCAGCAGTGACCAACAGGGACAGCCAAACACCGGGGAGCTGTTTTTT. Amino acids: CASSDQQGQPNTGELFF.

The genes are TRBV28 and TRBJ2-7; D might be TRBD1 (6 bases). The CDR3 runs 15 residues. V was cut by 5 bases and J by 0 bases, with 14 bases left in between. Germline CDR1 and CDR2: MDHEN and SYDVKM. For the CDR3, the DNA is TGTGCCAGCAGTCCTATCGACAGGAACTCCTACGAGCAGTACTTC. It specifies CASSPIDRNSYEQYF.

V gene TRBV29-1 combines with J gene TRBJ2-5; the match to TRBD2 covers 14 bases. There are 16 residues in the CDR3. CDR1 and CDR2 (germline): SQVTM, ANQGSEA. Germline trimming cut 5 bases from V and 4 bases from J; bases unmatched to any gene: 9. CDR3 coding DNA: TGCAGCGTTAAGGGGGGACTAGCGGGAGCAAGAGAGACCCAGTACTTC. Residues: CSVKGGLAGARETQYF.

On this clone itself: Its ends do not fully match the called genes, so a read error is possible. This sequence joins TRBV24-1 and TRBJ2-5; possible D gene TRBD1, 5 bases. The CDR3 is made up of 13 amino acids. Germline V lookup: CDR1 KGHDR, CDR2 SFDVKD. CDR3 DNA sequence: TGTGCCACCAGTGACGCGACAGCCGAGATCCAGTACTTC. Its translation is CATSDATAEIQYF.

This chain joins TRBV5-1 and TRBJ2-1; 9 positions agree with TRBD2. CDR1 and CDR2 from the germline V gene are SGHRS and YFSETQ. The CDR3 loop spans 15 amino acids. The junction had 5 bases not matched to a gene; V was cut back by 0 bases and J by 7 bases. CDR3 residues: CASSLALAGRNEQFF. For the CDR3, the DNA is TGCGCCAGCAGCTTGGCGCTAGCGGGGCGGAATGAGCAGTTCTTC.

The chain has TRBV19 and TRBJ2-1; maybe TRBD2 (6 bases). Germline CDR1 is LNHDA and CDR2 is SQIVND (reference sequence). The V end lost 3 bases, the J end lost 0 bases, and 15 bases lay between the germline ends. The CDR3 runs 17 residues. The CDR3 bases are TGTGCCAGTAGTATGCAGGTTCCGCGGGGCTCCTACAATGAGCAGTTCTTC. Translating it yields CASSMQVPRGSYNEQFF.

J is TRBJ1-2 and V is TRBV5-1; D possibly corresponds to TRBD1 (5 bases). Germline assignment: CDR1 SGHRS and CDR2 YFSETQ. The germline V and J ends were trimmed by 5 bases and 0 bases, with 14 bases remaining between them. The CDR3 loop spans 15 amino acids. The CDR3 loop reads CASSYDGQANYGYTF. The DNA of the CDR3 is TGCGCCAGCAGTTATGATGGACAAGCTAACTATGGCTACACCTTC. Together with reference TRBV5-1 and TRBJ1-2, the CDR3 gives the full variable domain: KAGVTQTPRYLIKTRGQQVTLSCSPISGHRSVSWYQQTPGQGLQFLFEYFSETQRNKGNFPGRFSGRQFSNSRSEMNVSTLELGDSALYLCASSYDGQANYGYTFGSGTRLTVV.

The genes are TRBV27 and TRBJ2-6, with D unresolved. CDR3 length: 14 amino acids. Germline CDR1 and CDR2: MNHEY and SMNVEV (reference sequence). The CDR3 nucleotides read TGTGTGACAAGTTTTTCCTCTGGGGCCAACGTCCTGACTTTC. Its protein is CVTSFSSGANVLTF.

V is TRBV19 and J is TRBJ2-1; TRBD1 matches at 7 bases. CDR3 size: 15 residues. CDR1 and CDR2 (germline): LNHDA, SQIVND (reference sequence). J gave up 5 bases and V 2 bases, and 6 bases lay outside the gene matches. The CDR3 protein is CASSIWGTDDNEQFF. Here the CDR3 DNA reads TGTGCCAGTAGTATATGGGGGACAGACGACAATGAGCAGTTCTTC.

This chain connects TRBV3-1 (or the pseudogene TRBV3-2) to TRBJ1-6; possibly TRBD1 for D (5 bases). Germline assignment: CDR1 LGHDT and CDR2 YNNKEL (reference sequence). CDR3 length: 12 amino acids. V was trimmed by 1 base and J by 18 bases, leaving 13 bases between them. CDR3 bases: TGTGCCAGCAGCCAAGGCGGGGGGTTTAACCACTTT. Protein product: CASSQGGGFNHF.